Each of the 10 T cell receptor beta chains below was sequenced from the same sample in a study of CD8 T cells in ankylosing spondylitis. TCRdb re-called the 5' RACE reads with MiXCR, one entry per CDR3 protein. The table has roughly 150,000 distinct CDR3 sequences, 30% to 40% seen once. The sample taken for sequencing was synovial fluid, either unsorted or a sorted T cell fraction (not recorded which). The origin of the receptors is a male donor with ankylosing spondylitis.

The V call is TRBV6-5, the J call TRBJ2-7, with D tentatively TRBD1 (5 bases). The V and J ends lost 1 base and 6 bases respectively, with 13 bases between them. CDR3 size: 14 residues. CDR1 and CDR2 (germline): MNHEY, SVGAGI. DNA of the CDR3: TGTGCCAGCAGTTACTTCCCAGGGAAGGGCGAGCAGTACTTC. Its translation is CASSYFPGKGEQYF.

A single count supports this clonotype. V usage is TRBV5-1 and J usage is TRBJ1-3; D gene ambiguous. The V end was cut by 5 bases, the J end by 5 bases, with 14 bases between. CDR1 and CDR2 from the germline V gene are SGHRS and YFSETQ. This CDR3 region has 14 residues. The CDR3 DNA is TGCGCCAGCAGGTCTGAGCCCACCCGAAACACCATATATTTT. As protein: CASRSEPTRNTIYF.

This chain joins TRBV5-6 and TRBJ2-5, with 7 bases matching TRBD1. Germline assignment: CDR1 SGHDT and CDR2 YYEEEE. The CDR3 is made up of 15 amino acids. The V gene end was trimmed by 4 bases and the J gene end by 1 base; junction bases not matched to a gene: 7. CDR3 protein: CASSMTGYGQETQYF. In DNA, the CDR3 is TGTGCCAGCAGCATGACAGGGTACGGCCAAGAGACCCAGTACTTC.

This clonotype occurred a few times. This sequence joins TRBV29-1 and TRBJ1-1; D remains ambiguous. CDR3 length: 11 amino acids. Trimming took 6 bases from V and 5 from J, leaving 10 bases between them. From germline, CDR1 is SQVTM and CDR2 ANQGSEA. The CDR3 DNA is TGCAGCGTCGGCGATTGGACTGAAGCTTTCTTT. It specifies CSVGDWTEAFF.

J is TRBJ2-4 and V is TRBV5-1, with TRBD2 identical over 9 bases. CDR1 and CDR2 (germline): SGHRS, YFSETQ. The ends lost 4 bases at V and 3 bases at J; junction bases unmatched: 5. The CDR3 runs 15 residues. The CDR3: CASSRGGAVKNIQYF. In DNA form, the CDR3 reads TGCGCCAGCAGCCGCGGGGGGGCGGTCAAAAACATTCAGTACTTC.

V usage is TRBV20-1 and J usage is TRBJ1-2; maybe TRBD1 (5 bases). Trimming left V 5 bases short and J 3 bases short, with 16 bases between. The CDR3 loop spans 14 amino acids. Germline V gene sequence: CDR1 DFQATT, CDR2 SNEGSKA (reference sequence). The CDR3 DNA follows: TGCAGTGCTCCATCAATGGGGGGGGACTATGGCTACACCTTC. Its translation is CSAPSMGGDYGYTF.

This clonotype was observed a few times. The chain uses TRBV5-1 and TRBJ2-1, with 9 bases matching TRBD2. The CDR3 consists of 15 residues. Per germline, CDR1 SGHRS and CDR2 YFSETQ. Unmatched junction bases numbered 6, after V lost 0 bases and J lost 8 bases. The CDR3 is CASSLDSGSSDEQFF. CDR3 nucleotide sequence: TGCGCCAGCAGCTTGGATAGCGGGAGTAGCGATGAGCAGTTCTTC.

This sequence joins TRBV18 and TRBJ1-2; D unresolved. V was trimmed by 3 bases and J by 6 bases, leaving 11 bases between them. This CDR3 is 13 amino acids long. Germline CDR1 and CDR2: KGHSH and LQKENI. The CDR3 nucleotides read TGTGCCAGCTCACCCATGGGTTCGGATGGCTACACCTTC. Translated: CASSPMGSDGYTF.

At least ten counts were recorded for this clonotype. The chain carries TRBV20-1 and TRBJ2-3; tentatively, D is TRBD1 (5 bases). The V gene's germline CDR1 is DFQATT and CDR2 SNEGSKA (reference sequence). The ends were cut back, 4 bases at V and 4 bases at J, with 9 bases in the middle. The CDR3 loop spans 12 amino acids. CDR3 coding DNA: TGCAGTGCTATGACAGTATCAGATACGCAGTATTTT. Amino acid sequence: CSAMTVSDTQYF.

The V and J genes are TRBV7-9 and TRBJ1-5; tentative D call: TRBD1 (5 bases). The CDR3 sequence is 17 residues long. Germline V gene lookup returns CDR1 SEHNR and CDR2 FQNEAQ (reference sequence). V was clipped by 1 base and J by 0 bases, with 13 bases between them. CDR3 in DNA: TGTGCCAGCAGCTTAGGGGACCTGCCCACTAGCAATCAGCCCCAGCATTTT. This translates into CASSLGDLPTSNQPQHF.